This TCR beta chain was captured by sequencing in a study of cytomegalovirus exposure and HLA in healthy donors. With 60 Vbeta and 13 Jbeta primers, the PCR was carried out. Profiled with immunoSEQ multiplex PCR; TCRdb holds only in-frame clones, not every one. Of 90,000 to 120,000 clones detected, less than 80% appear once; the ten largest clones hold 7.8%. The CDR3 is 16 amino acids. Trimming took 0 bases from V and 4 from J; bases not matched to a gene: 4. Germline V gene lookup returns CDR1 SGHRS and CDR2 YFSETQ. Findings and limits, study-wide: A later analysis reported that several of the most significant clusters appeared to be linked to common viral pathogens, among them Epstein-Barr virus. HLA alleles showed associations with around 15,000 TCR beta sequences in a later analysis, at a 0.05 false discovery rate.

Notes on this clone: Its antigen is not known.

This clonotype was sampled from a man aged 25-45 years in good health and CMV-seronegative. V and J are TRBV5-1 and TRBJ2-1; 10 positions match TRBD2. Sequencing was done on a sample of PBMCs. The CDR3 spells CASSLAGSGGYNEQFF. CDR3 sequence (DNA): TGCGCCAGCAGCTTGGCCGGTAGCGGGGGGTACAATGAGCAGTTCTTC.